These 12 T cell receptor beta chains were all obtained from the same sample, sequenced in a study of cytomegalovirus exposure and HLA in healthy donors. TCRdb keeps only in-frame clones here, not all; method: immunoSEQ multiplex PCR. The table lists about 73,000 clones, 85% to 95% of them singletons, with over 3% in the top ten. Sample: PBMCs. The receptors stem from a man aged 18 to 30 in good health and CMV-seronegative.

V usage is TRBV5-1 and J usage is TRBJ1-2; tentatively, D is TRBD1 (6 bases). Germline CDR1 reads SGHRS; CDR2 reads YFSETQ. The V end lost 4 bases, the J end lost 5 bases, and 18 bases lay between the germline ends. The CDR3 covers 15 residues. CDR3 in amino acids: CASSAGAGGQYGYTF. CDR3 DNA: TGCGCCAGCAGCGCGGGGGCCGGCGGGCAGTATGGCTACACCTTC.

This clone is a singleton in its sample. Written as DNA, the CDR3 is TGTGCTAGTGGTTTGGGGGAGGGGCGCGGACGGAATGAGCAGTTCTTC. Translated, it gives CASGLGEGRGRNEQFF. The chain joins TRBV12-5 to TRBJ2-1, with 7 bases matching TRBD2. Germline CDR1 LGHNT, CDR2 FRNRAP. This CDR3 contains 16 residues. The junction had 10 bases not matched to a gene; V was cut back by 1 base and J by 7 bases.

The V call is TRBV30, the J call TRBJ2-1; 7 positions match TRBD1. This CDR3 has 15 residues. Germline V gene data show CDR1 as GTSNPN and CDR2 as SVGIG (reference sequence). Germline trimming cut 5 bases from V and 0 bases from J; bases unmatched to any gene: 7. For the CDR3, the DNA is TGTGCCTGGTCTCGACAGGGTCCCTCCTACAATGAGCAGTTCTTC. It translates to CAWSRQGPSYNEQFF.

The gene calls are TRBV28 and TRBJ2-3; TRBD2 aligns across 9 bases. The length of the CDR3 is 14 residues. In germline, CDR1 is MDHEN, CDR2 SYDVKM. CDR3 sequence: CGTHLAGLMDTQYF. The CDR3 nucleotides are TGTGGCACCCACCTAGCGGGGTTGATGGATACGCAGTATTTT.

This clone was observed a handful of times. V usage is TRBV7-9 and J usage is TRBJ2-7; D might be TRBD2 (7 bases). This CDR3 spans 14 amino acids. Trimming stripped 1 base from V and 4 bases from J, with 11 bases between. CDR1 is SEHNR and CDR2 is FQNEAQ in the germline V gene (reference sequence). Written as DNA, the CDR3 is TGTGCCAGCAGCTTAGAGGGGGGGGTTTACGAGCAGTACTTC. This sequence encodes CASSLEGGVYEQYF. The complete variable domain, with remaining parts taken from reference TRBV7-9 and TRBJ2-7, reads DTGVSQNPRHKITKRGQNVTFRCDPISEHNRLYWYRQTLGQGPEFLTYFQNEAQLEKSRLLSDRFSAERPKGSFSTLEIQRTEQGDSAMYLCASSLEGGVYEQYFGPGTRLTVT.

The chain carries TRBV28 and TRBJ2-7; TRBD1 matches 7 bases. The V segment lost 6 bases and the J segment 2 bases; nucleotides outside the gene matches: 13. This CDR3 is 16 amino acids long. The V gene's germline CDR1 is MDHEN and CDR2 SYDVKM. CDR3 in DNA: TGTGCCAGCAGCCCTAACCCGACAGGGCAACCCTACGAGCAGTACTTC. This sequence encodes CASSPNPTGQPYEQYF.

This clone occurred once. The chain recombines TRBV9 with TRBJ2-3; 11 bases are a match to TRBD1. Germline-derived CDR1 and CDR2 are SGDLS and YYNGEE. V shed 3 bases and J 4 bases; nucleotides not matched to a gene: 7. The length of the CDR3 is 16 residues. This CDR3 is CASSEDRGRWADTQYF. The CDR3 DNA reads TGTGCCAGCAGCGAGGACAGGGGGCGGTGGGCAGATACGCAGTATTTT.

The chain employs TRBV6-5 and TRBJ1-1; 9 bases map to TRBD1. Germline loops: CDR1 MNHEY, CDR2 SVGAGI. J gave up 7 bases and V 5 bases, and 8 bases lay outside the gene matches. The CDR3 extends over 14 amino acids. The DNA for the CDR3 is TGTGCCAGCAGTAACCGGGACAGGGATGTTGAAGCTTTCTTT. Encoded protein: CASSNRDRDVEAFF.

This sequence joins TRBV5-1 and TRBJ2-7; D is perhaps TRBD1 (6 bases). V shed 0 bases and J shed 2 bases, with 9 bases lying between them. CDR3 length equals 14 residues. Germline-derived CDR1 and CDR2 are SGHRS and YFSETQ. The CDR3 region is CASSLAGDTYEQYF. The CDR3 DNA reads as TGCGCCAGCAGCTTGGCAGGGGACACCTACGAGCAGTACTTC.

DNA of the CDR3: TGTGCCAGTAGTATAGGTGGCAGGGTGGAATATGGCTACACCTTC. It translates to CASSIGGRVEYGYTF. The chain links TRBV19 to TRBJ1-2, with D maybe TRBD1 (5 bases). The CDR3 extends over 15 amino acids. Germline loops: CDR1 LNHDA, CDR2 SQIVND (reference sequence). Trimming left V 1 base short and J 5 bases short, with 14 bases between.

The chain employs TRBV5-1 and TRBJ2-1; 8 bases line up with TRBD1. The CDR3 is 13 amino acids. Trimming removed 5 bases from V and 6 bases from J; junction bases left unmatched: 4. The germline CDR1 and CDR2 sequences are SGHRS and YFSETQ. The CDR3 coding sequence is TGCGCCAGCAGTTTTACAGGGGGCAATGAGCAGTTCTTC. It specifies CASSFTGGNEQFF.

The chain combines TRBV5-6 with TRBJ2-6; a possible D gene is TRBD2 (6 bases). Germline assignment: CDR1 SGHDT and CDR2 YYEEEE. The V gene lost 0 bases and the J gene lost 2 bases, with 6 bases spanning the gap. The CDR3 is made up of 15 amino acids. CDR3 loop: CASSLAGAGANVLTF. The DNA of the CDR3 is TGTGCCAGCAGCTTGGCGGGGGCTGGGGCCAACGTCCTGACTTTC.